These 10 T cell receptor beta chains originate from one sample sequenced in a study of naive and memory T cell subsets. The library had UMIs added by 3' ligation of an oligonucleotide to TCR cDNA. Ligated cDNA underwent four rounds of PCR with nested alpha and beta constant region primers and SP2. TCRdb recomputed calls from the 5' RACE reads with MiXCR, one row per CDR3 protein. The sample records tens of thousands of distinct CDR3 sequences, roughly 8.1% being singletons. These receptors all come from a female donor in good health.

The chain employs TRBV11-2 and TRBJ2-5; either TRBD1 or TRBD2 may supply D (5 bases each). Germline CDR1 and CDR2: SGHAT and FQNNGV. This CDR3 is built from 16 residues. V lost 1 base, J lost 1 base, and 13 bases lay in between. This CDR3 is CASSLGSDGAQETQYF. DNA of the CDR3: TGTGCCAGCAGCTTAGGGTCGGACGGGGCCCAAGAGACCCAGTACTTC.

The CDR3 DNA is TGCAGCGTGGGGGGGGAGACCCAGTACTTC. This gives the protein CSVGGETQYF. V and J are TRBV29-1 and TRBJ2-5, with 7 bases matching TRBD2. The CDR3 has 10 amino acids. V gave up 6 bases and J gave up 5 bases; unmatched junction bases: 0. The germline V gene has CDR1 SQVTM and CDR2 ANQGSEA. The variable domain in full, completed from reference TRBV29-1 and TRBJ2-5, reads SAVISQKPSRDICQRGTSLTIQCQVDSQVTMMFWYRQQPGQSLTLIATANQGSEATYESGFVIDKFPISRPNLTFSTLTVSNMSPEDSSIYLCSVGGETQYFGPGTRLLVL.

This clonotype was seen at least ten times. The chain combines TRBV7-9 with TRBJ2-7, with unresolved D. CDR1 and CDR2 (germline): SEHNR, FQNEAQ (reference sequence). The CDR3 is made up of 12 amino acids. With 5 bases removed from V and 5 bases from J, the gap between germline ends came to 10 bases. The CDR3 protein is CASSQSINEQYF. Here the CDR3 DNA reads TGTGCCAGCAGCCAGTCCATAAACGAGCAGTACTTC.

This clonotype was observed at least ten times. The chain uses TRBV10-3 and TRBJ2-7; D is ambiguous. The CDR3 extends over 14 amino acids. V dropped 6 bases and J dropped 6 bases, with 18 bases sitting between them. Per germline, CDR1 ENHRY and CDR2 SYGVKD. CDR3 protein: CAIRYSDIYTEQYF. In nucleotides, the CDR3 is TGTGCCATCAGGTACTCCGACATCTACACCGAGCAGTACTTC.

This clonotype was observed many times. The CDR3: CASSEGGTGNTIYF. The CDR3 nucleotides are TGTGCCAGCAGCGAAGGCGGCACTGGAAACACCATATATTTT. V usage is TRBV6-5 and J usage is TRBJ1-3, with unresolved D. V lost 6 bases to trimming and J lost 2 bases, with 11 bases between them. The CDR3 loop spans 14 amino acids. The germline V gene encodes CDR1 MNHEY and CDR2 SVGAGI.

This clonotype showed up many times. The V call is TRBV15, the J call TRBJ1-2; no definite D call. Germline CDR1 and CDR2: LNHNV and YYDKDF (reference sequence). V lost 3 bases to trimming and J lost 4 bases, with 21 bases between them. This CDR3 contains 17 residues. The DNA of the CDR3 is TGTGCCACCAGCAGTTCAACCCCGATTCGAGGTGGCTATGGCTACACCTTC. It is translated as CATSSSTPIRGGYGYTF.

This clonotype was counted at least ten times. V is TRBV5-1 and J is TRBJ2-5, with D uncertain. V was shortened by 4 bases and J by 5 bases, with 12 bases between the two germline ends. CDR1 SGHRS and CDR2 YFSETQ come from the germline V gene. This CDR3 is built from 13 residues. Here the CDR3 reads CASSERMRETQYF. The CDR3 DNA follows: TGCGCCAGCAGCGAAAGAATGAGGGAGACCCAGTACTTC.

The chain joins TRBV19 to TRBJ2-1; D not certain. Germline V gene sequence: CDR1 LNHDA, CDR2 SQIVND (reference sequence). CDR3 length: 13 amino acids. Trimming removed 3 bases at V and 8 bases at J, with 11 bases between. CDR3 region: CASSITLGHEQFF. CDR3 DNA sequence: TGTGCCAGTAGTATCACGCTTGGTCATGAGCAGTTCTTC.

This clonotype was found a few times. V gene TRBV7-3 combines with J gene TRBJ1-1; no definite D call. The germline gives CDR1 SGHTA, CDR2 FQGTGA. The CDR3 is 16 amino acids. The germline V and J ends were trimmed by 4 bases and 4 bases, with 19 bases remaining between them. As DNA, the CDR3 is TGTGCCAGCAGCTCCTCCAGTGTTCCCAAGGGCACTGAAGCTTTCTTT. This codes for CASSSSSVPKGTEAFF.

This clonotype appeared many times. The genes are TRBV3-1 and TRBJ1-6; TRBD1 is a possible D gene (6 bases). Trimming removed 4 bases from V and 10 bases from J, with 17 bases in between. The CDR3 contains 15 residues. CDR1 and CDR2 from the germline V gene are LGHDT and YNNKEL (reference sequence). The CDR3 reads CASSRSGGSGSPLHF. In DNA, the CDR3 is TGTGCCAGCAGCCGGAGCGGGGGCAGCGGGTCACCCCTCCACTTT.